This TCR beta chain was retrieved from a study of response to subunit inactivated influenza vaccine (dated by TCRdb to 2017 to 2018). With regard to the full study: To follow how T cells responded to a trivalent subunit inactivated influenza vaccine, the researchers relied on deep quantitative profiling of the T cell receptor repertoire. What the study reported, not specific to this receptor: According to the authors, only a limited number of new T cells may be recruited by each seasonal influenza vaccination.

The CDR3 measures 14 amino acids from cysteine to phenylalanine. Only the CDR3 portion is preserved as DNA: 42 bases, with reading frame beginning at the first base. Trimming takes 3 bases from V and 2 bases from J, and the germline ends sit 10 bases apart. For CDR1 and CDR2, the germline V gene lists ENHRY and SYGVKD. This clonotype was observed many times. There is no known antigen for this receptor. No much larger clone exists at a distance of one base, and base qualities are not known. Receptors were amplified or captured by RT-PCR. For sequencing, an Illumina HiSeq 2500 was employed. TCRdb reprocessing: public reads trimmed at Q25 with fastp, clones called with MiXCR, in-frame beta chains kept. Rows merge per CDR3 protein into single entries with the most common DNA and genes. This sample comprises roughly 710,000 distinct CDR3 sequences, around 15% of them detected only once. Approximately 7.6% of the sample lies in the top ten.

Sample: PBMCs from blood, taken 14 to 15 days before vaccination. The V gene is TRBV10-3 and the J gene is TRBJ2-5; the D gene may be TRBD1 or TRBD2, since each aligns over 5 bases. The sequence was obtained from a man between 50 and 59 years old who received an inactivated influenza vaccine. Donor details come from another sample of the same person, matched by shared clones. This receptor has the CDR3 CAISEGTKQETQYF. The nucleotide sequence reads TGTGCCATCAGTGAAGGGACGAAACAAGAGACCCAGTACTTC.